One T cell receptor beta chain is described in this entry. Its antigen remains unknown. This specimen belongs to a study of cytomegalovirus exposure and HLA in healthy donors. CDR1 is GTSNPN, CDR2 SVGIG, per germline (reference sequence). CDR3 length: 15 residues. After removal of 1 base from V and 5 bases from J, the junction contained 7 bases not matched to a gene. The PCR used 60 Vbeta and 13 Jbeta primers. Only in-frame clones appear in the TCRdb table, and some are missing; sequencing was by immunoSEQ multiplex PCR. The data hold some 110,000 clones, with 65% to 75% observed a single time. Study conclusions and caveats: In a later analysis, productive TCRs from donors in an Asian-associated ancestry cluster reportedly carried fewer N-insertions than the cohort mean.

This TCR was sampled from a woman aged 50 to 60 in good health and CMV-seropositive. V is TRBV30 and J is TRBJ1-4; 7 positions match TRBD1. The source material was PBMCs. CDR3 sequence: CAWSGMGQPNEKLFF. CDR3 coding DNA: TGTGCCTGGAGTGGGATGGGACAGCCGAATGAAAAACTGTTTTTT.